This T cell receptor beta chain derives from a study of cytomegalovirus exposure and HLA in healthy donors. PCR amplification relied on 60 Vbeta primers (plus 13 Jbeta primers). Only in-frame clones appear in the TCRdb table, and some are missing; sequencing was by immunoSEQ multiplex PCR. The sample data list 100,000 to 150,000 clones. Germline V gene sequence: CDR1 GTSNPN, CDR2 SVGIG (reference sequence). The CDR3 length is 14 residues. The clonotype originates from a man between 18 and 29 years old in good health and CMV-seronegative. The specimen was PBMCs. This sequence joins TRBV30 and TRBJ2-5; possibly TRBD1 for D (6 bases). TRBJ2-7 matches the DNA end more closely, so the J call is doubtful. The CDR3 region has the DNA TGTGCCTCGGCGCCGGCCAGGGGTGCCTACGAGCAGTACTTC. Its translation is CASAPARGAYEQYF.